These 27 T cell receptor beta chains came from one sample sequenced in a study of T cells in localized non-small cell lung cancer. Clones were sequenced by immunoSEQ multiplex PCR, and TCRdb holds only the in-frame ones, with some missing. The data show roughly 71,000 clones, 86% seen once. This specimen was peripheral blood, taken before any cancer treatment. Every receptor here comes from a male donor at least 60 years old with stage III squamous cell lung carcinoma.

DNA of the CDR3: TGTGCCAGCAGTCCAATCTGGGGGGCGGGCACTGAAGCTTTCTTT. Translation: CASSPIWGAGTEAFF. The rearrangement links TRBV6-5 to TRBJ1-1, with a tentative D call TRBD1 (6 bases). The germline CDR1 and CDR2 sequences are MNHEY and SVGAGI. V gave up 5 bases and J gave up 4 bases, with 17 bases separating them. This CDR3 is built from 15 residues.

In this sample, this clone turned up once. This rearrangement joins TRBV5-1 to TRBJ2-5; D remains unclear. Trimming shortened V by 3 bases and J by 2 bases, and 14 bases separated the two germline ends. CDR3 length: 15 residues. Germline values: CDR1 SGHRS, CDR2 YFSETQ. The CDR3 is CASSWNIGLQETQYF. The CDR3 nucleotides read TGCGCCAGCAGCTGGAACATTGGGTTGCAAGAGACCCAGTACTTC.

The CDR3 spells CASSLVRGSEQYF. CDR3 DNA sequence: TGTGCCAGCAGCTTAGTTAGGGGGAGCGAGCAGTACTTC. The rearrangement uses TRBV7-2 and TRBJ2-7; weak D call: TRBD1 (6 bases). The V gene lost 1 base and the J gene lost 6 bases, with 10 bases spanning the gap. The germline CDR1 and CDR2 sequences are SGHTA and FQGNSA. The length of the CDR3 is 13 residues.

J is TRBJ1-3 and V is TRBV4-2; D remains unclear. The V end lost 1 base, the J end lost 0 bases, and 10 bases lay between the germline ends. This CDR3 region has 16 residues. Germline V gene lookup returns CDR1 LGHNA and CDR2 YNFKEQ. DNA of the CDR3: TGTGCCAGCAGCCAAGGAGCAGGACGCTCTGGAAACACCATATATTTT. Its protein is CASSQGAGRSGNTIYF.

The chain uses TRBV5-1 and TRBJ2-3; D remains ambiguous. Germline V CDR1 and CDR2: SGHRS, YFSETQ. The CDR3 has 15 amino acids. Trimming took off 0 bases at V and 2 bases at J, with 10 bases between the two ends. CDR3 nucleotide sequence: TGCGCCAGCAGCTTGGACTCCCCCCCCACAGATACGCAGTATTTT. Protein: CASSLDSPPTDTQYF. The variable domain in full, completed from reference TRBV5-1 and TRBJ2-3, reads KAGVTQTPRYLIKTRGQQVTLSCSPISGHRSVSWYQQTPGQGLQFLFEYFSETQRNKGNFPGRFSGRQFSNSRSEMNVSTLELGDSALYLCASSLDSPPTDTQYFGPGTRLTVL.

Only one count was recorded for this clone. V and J are TRBV12-2 and TRBJ2-7; the table's D call of TRBD2 was not tested on the DNA. TRBV12-2 has pseudogene status. This CDR3 has 15 amino acids. CDR3 sequence (DNA): TGTGCAAGTCGCCCCTGGGCGGGGCTCTCCTACGAGCAGTACTTC. Translation: CASRPWAGLSYEQYF.

The chain joins TRBV7-9 to TRBJ1-5, with 7 bases that match TRBD1. The J segment lost 3 bases and the V segment lost 5 bases, leaving 4 bases of the junction unmatched. Per germline, CDR1 SEHNR and CDR2 FQNEAQ (reference sequence). This CDR3 comprises 14 residues. The CDR3 region has the DNA TGTGCCAGCAGCGCAGGGACAGACAATCAGCCCCAGCATTTT. Translation gives CASSAGTDNQPQHF. Based on the CDR3 plus reference TRBV7-9 and TRBJ1-5, the full variable domain is DTGVSQNPRHKITKRGQNVTFRCDPISEHNRLYWYRQTLGQGPEFLTYFQNEAQLEKSRLLSDRFSAERPKGSFSTLEIQRTEQGDSAMYLCASSAGTDNQPQHFGDGTRLSIL.

The chain carries TRBV19 and TRBJ1-4; unclear D gene. V dropped 3 bases and J dropped 0 bases, with 11 bases sitting between them. This CDR3 has 16 amino acids. Germline V CDR1 and CDR2: LNHDA, SQIVND (reference sequence). In DNA form, the CDR3 reads TGTGCCAGTAGTATCAAGGGTTTTGCAACTAATGAAAAACTGTTTTTT. Translating gives CASSIKGFATNEKLFF. Complete variable domain (other parts from reference TRBV19 and TRBJ1-4): DGGITQSPKYLFRKEGQNVTLSCEQNLNHDAMYWYRQDPGQGLRLIYYSQIVNDFQKGDIAEGYSVSREKKESFPLTVTSAQKNPTAFYLCASSIKGFATNEKLFFGSGTQLSVL.

This chain uses TRBV19 with TRBJ2-5; 13 bases are shared with TRBD2. There are 15 residues in the CDR3. V lost 5 bases and J lost 2; bases outside the gene matches: 2. CDR1 LNHDA and CDR2 SQIVND come from the germline V gene (reference sequence). As DNA, the CDR3 is TGTGCCAGTAGTCGGACTAGCGGGGGACAAGAGACCCAGTACTTC. It encodes CASSRTSGGQETQYF.

The CDR3 here is CASSLGLRTDNTEAFF. The CDR3 bases are TGTGCCAGCAGTCTGGGACTTCGGACTGATAACACTGAAGCTTTCTTT. The V and J genes are TRBV5-4 and TRBJ1-1, with D perhaps TRBD1 (5 bases). This CDR3 is 16 amino acids long. V lost 5 bases to trimming and J lost 2 bases, with 19 bases between them. Germline values: CDR1 SGHNT, CDR2 YYREEE (reference sequence). The full variable domain, rest sourced from reference TRBV5-4 and TRBJ1-1, is ETGVTQSPTHLIKTRGQQVTLRCSSQSGHNTVSWYQQALGQGPQFIFQYYREEENGRGNFPPRFSGLQFPNYSSELNVNALELDDSALYLCASSLGLRTDNTEAFFGQGTRLTVV.

The chain has TRBV7-2 and TRBJ2-2, with a tentative D call TRBD1 (6 bases). Looked up from germline, CDR1 is SGHTA and CDR2 is FQGNSA. The CDR3 has 12 amino acids. V was trimmed by 6 bases and J by 6 bases, leaving 8 bases between them. The CDR3 sequence is CASSPGAGELFF. The CDR3 coding sequence is TGTGCCAGCAGTCCAGGGGCCGGGGAGCTGTTTTTT.

This clone was counted a single time. This chain joins TRBV13 and TRBJ1-2; D might be TRBD1 (5 bases). Germline V gene data show CDR1 as PRHDT and CDR2 as FYEKMQ (reference sequence). Trimming shortened V by 5 bases and J by 8 bases, and 15 bases separated the two germline ends. There are 13 residues in the CDR3. The CDR3 loop is CASSIGAGGGYTF. Here the CDR3 DNA reads TGTGCCAGCAGCATTGGGGCCGGCGGGGGCTACACCTTC. The full variable domain, rest sourced from reference TRBV13 and TRBJ1-2, is AAGVIQSPRHLIKEKRETATLKCYPIPRHDTVYWYQQGPGQDPQFLISFYEKMQSDKGSIPDRFSAQQFSDYHSELNMSSLELGDSALYFCASSIGAGGGYTFGSGTRLTVV.

The gene calls are TRBV6-5 and TRBJ1-1; D is unclear. Germline V gene sequence: CDR1 MNHEY, CDR2 SVGAGI. The length of the CDR3 is 12 residues. V was clipped by 6 bases and J by 3 bases, with 8 bases between them. CDR3 in amino acids: CASRGWYTEAFF. The CDR3 DNA sequence: TGTGCCAGCAGGGGATGGTACACTGAAGCTTTCTTT.

The rearrangement uses TRBV2 and TRBJ1-5; a weak D match, TRBD1 (6 bases). This CDR3 has 15 residues. Germline values: CDR1 SNHLY, CDR2 FYNNEI. V was clipped by 2 bases and J by 4 bases, with 12 bases between them. The CDR3 DNA reads as TGTGCCAGCAGTGAATTTCAGGGGTCAAATCAGCCCCAGCATTTT. Its protein product is CASSEFQGSNQPQHF.

The genes are TRBV27 and TRBJ1-2, with D possibly being TRBD1 (5 bases). V was trimmed by 6 bases and J by 1 base, leaving 12 bases between them. Germline loops: CDR1 MNHEY, CDR2 SMNVEV (reference sequence). The CDR3 covers 14 residues. In nucleotides, the CDR3 is TGTGCCAGCAGCCGGGACGGAATTAACTATGGCTACACCTTC. Its translation is CASSRDGINYGYTF.

This CDR3 reads CASSPYLAGENEQFF. The DNA of the CDR3 is TGTGCCAGCAGCCCCTACCTCGCTGGAGAGAATGAGCAGTTCTTC. The chain carries TRBV13 and TRBJ2-1; unclear D gene. Germline V gene data show CDR1 as PRHDT and CDR2 as FYEKMQ (reference sequence). Trimming took off 5 bases at V and 7 bases at J, with 18 bases between the two ends. The CDR3 consists of 15 residues. Based on the CDR3 plus reference TRBV13 and TRBJ2-1, the full variable domain is AAGVIQSPRHLIKEKRETATLKCYPIPRHDTVYWYQQGPGQDPQFLISFYEKMQSDKGSIPDRFSAQQFSDYHSELNMSSLELGDSALYFCASSPYLAGENEQFFGPGTRLTVL.

This chain links TRBV6-1 with TRBJ1-4, with D tentatively TRBD1 (6 bases). The CDR3 runs to 16 residues. Germline CDR1 is MNHNS and CDR2 is SASEGT. V lost 2 bases and J 5 bases, leaving 15 bases between the germline ends. CDR3 nucleotide sequence: TGTGCCAGCAGTGAATTGGGGACAACTTCCAATGAAAAACTGTTTTTT. This gives the protein CASSELGTTSNEKLFF.

The J gene is TRBJ1-4, the V gene TRBV5-1; 8 bases map to TRBD1. The trim removed 2 bases at V and 7 bases at J, leaving 4 bases unmatched. CDR1 and CDR2 (germline): SGHRS, YFSETQ. The CDR3 is 14 amino acids. The CDR3: CASSFRGPGEKLFF. CDR3 DNA: TGCGCCAGCAGCTTCAGGGGGCCGGGTGAAAAACTGTTTTTT.

The chain joins TRBV7-9 to TRBJ1-3; D uncertain. V lost 4 bases, J lost 0 bases, and 7 bases lay in between. The length of the CDR3 is 14 residues. Germline-derived CDR1 and CDR2 are SEHNR and FQNEAQ (reference sequence). The DNA for the CDR3 is TGTGCCAGCAGCTCCCAATACTCTGGAAACACCATATATTTT. Its protein is CASSSQYSGNTIYF.

V gene TRBV2 combines with J gene TRBJ2-3; D might be TRBD2 (6 bases). The CDR3 sequence is 16 residues long. Germline V gene lookup returns CDR1 SNHLY and CDR2 FYNNEI. The germline V and J ends were trimmed by 9 bases and 3 bases, with 22 bases remaining between them. In DNA, the CDR3 is TGTGCCAGTACGTGGGTCGGTGGTAGCGGAACAGATACGCAGTATTTT. It codes for CASTWVGGSGTDTQYF.

The V and J genes are TRBV6-5 and TRBJ1-6; TRBD1 might be the D (5 bases). CDR1 is MNHEY and CDR2 is SVGAGI in the germline V gene. The CDR3 runs 14 residues. The ends were cut back, 7 bases at V and 8 bases at J, with 15 bases in the middle. CDR3 loop: CASIPVGGDSPLHF. In DNA form, the CDR3 reads TGTGCCAGCATCCCCGTGGGGGGTGATTCACCCCTCCACTTT.

J is TRBJ2-7 and V is TRBV12-5; possible D gene TRBD1, 5 bases. V lost 4 bases, J lost 0 bases, and 13 bases lay in between. The CDR3 loop spans 15 amino acids. Germline V gene data show CDR1 as LGHNT and CDR2 as FRNRAP. CDR3 in DNA: TGTGCTAGTGGTTCCACCCCAGACAGCTCCTACGAGCAGTACGTC. It encodes CASGSTPDSSYEQYV.

The J gene is TRBJ1-4, the V gene TRBV7-9; D is undetermined. The CDR3 has 13 amino acids. The germline V gene has CDR1 SEHNR and CDR2 FQNEAQ (reference sequence). With 3 bases removed from V and 8 bases from J, the gap between germline ends came to 10 bases. The CDR3 protein is CASSLYTEEKLFF. The DNA for the CDR3 is TGTGCCAGCAGCTTGTACACGGAGGAAAAACTGTTTTTT. Filled out from reference TRBV7-9 and TRBJ1-4, the complete variable domain reads DTGVSQNPRHKITKRGQNVTFRCDPISEHNRLYWYRQTLGQGPEFLTYFQNEAQLEKSRLLSDRFSAERPKGSFSTLEIQRTEQGDSAMYLCASSLYTEEKLFFGSGTQLSVL.

This clone appeared a single time. This same CDR3 is encoded by further DNA sequences in the sample. The chain is built from TRBV11-2 and TRBJ1-2, with D hard to call. With 3 bases removed from V and 8 bases from J, the gap between germline ends came to 7 bases. The CDR3 is made up of 11 amino acids. CDR1 and CDR2 (germline): SGHAT, FQNNGV. CDR3 residues: CASSFRGGYTF. CDR3 in DNA: TGTGCCAGCAGCTTCCGAGGGGGCTACACCTTC.

This chain connects TRBV4-1 to TRBJ1-2; D not certain. The V end was cut by 4 bases, the J end by 10 bases, with 16 bases between. Germline lookup yields CDR1 MGHRA and CDR2 YSYEKL. The CDR3 extends over 13 amino acids. CDR3 sequence: CASSLFRQAHYTF. For the CDR3, the DNA is TGCGCCAGCAGCCTTTTCCGGCAGGCCCACTACACCTTC.

The rearrangement links TRBV12-5 to TRBJ1-1; possible D gene TRBD1, 5 bases. The CDR3 totals 15 residues. Germline CDR1 reads LGHNT; CDR2 reads FRNRAP. The V end lost 3 bases, the J end lost 0 bases, and 11 bases lay between the germline ends. CDR3 sequence reads: CASGLRQGMNTEAFF. CDR3 coding DNA: TGTGCTAGTGGTTTACGGCAGGGTATGAACACTGAAGCTTTCTTT.

V and J are TRBV7-2 and TRBJ1-5, with TRBD1 as a possible D gene (5 bases). V lost 8 bases and J 3 bases, leaving 17 bases between the germline ends. Germline V gene sequence: CDR1 SGHTA, CDR2 FQGNSA. The CDR3 sequence is 15 residues long. CDR3 in amino acids: CASSGLLGANQPQHF. DNA of the CDR3: TGTGCCAGCTCGGGACTCCTGGGAGCCAATCAGCCCCAGCATTTT.